Listed below are T cell receptor beta chains from one sample, sequenced in a study of identical twins. TCRdb itself ran the 5' RACE reads through MiXCR, one entry per CDR3 protein. The data show approximately 490,000 distinct CDR3 sequences, with more than 20% seen just once and more than 0.4% held by the top ten. The sample was also linked to a second study, of yellow fever vaccine responses in identical twins.

The sequenced sample consisted of CD4+ T cells sorted from blood. These receptors were taken from a woman aged 18-30 years in good health. CDR3s include the opening cysteine and the closing phenylalanine or tryptophan. A D gene is named only where the DNA matches it firmly. Clone size is given for some rows only: seen once, a few or many times, or a class if the clone is expanded.

>TRBV20-1|.|TRBJ2-5|once
CSAPSGHPTTQYF
TGCAGTGCCCCCTCGGGACACCCAACGACCCAGTACTTC
>TRBV7-3|.|TRBJ2-4|few
CASSPGGLGGNIQYF
TGTGCCAGCAGCCCAGGGGGACTAGGGGGAAACATTCAGTACTTC
>TRBV20-1|.|TRBJ2-4|few
CSARGGVNIQYF
TGCAGTGCTAGAGGGGGGGTAAACATTCAGTACTTC
>TRBV29-1|TRBD1|TRBJ2-1|.
CSVETGWNEQFF
TGCAGCGTGGAGACAGGGTGGAATGAGCAGTTCTTC
>TRBV19|.|TRBJ2-1|.
CASSIAVGFYNEQFF
TGTGCCAGTAGCATAGCAGTCGGGTTTTACAATGAGCAGTTCTTC
>TRBV18|.|TRBJ2-6|.
CASSPPFGGGSGANVLTF
TGTGCCAGCTCACCACCTTTTGGAGGGGGCTCCGGGGCCAACGTCCTGACTTTC
>TRBV28|.|TRBJ1-6|.
CAISRRDSPLHF
TGTGCCATCTCACGAAGGGACTCACCCCTCCACTTT
>TRBV12-3/TRBV12-4|TRBD2|TRBJ2-1|.
CASSLSSGRWDNEQFF
TGTGCCAGCAGTTTGTCGAGCGGGAGATGGGACAATGAGCAGTTCTTC
>TRBV20-1|.|TRBJ1-3|.
CSARDQGGGSSGNTIYF
TGCAGTGCTAGAGATCAGGGAGGTGGGAGCTCTGGAAACACCATATATTTT
>TRBV18|.|TRBJ2-2|.
CASSDGGTGTGELFF
TGTGCCAGCTCGGACGGCGGGACGGGCACCGGGGAGCTGTTTTTT
>TRBV6-1|.|TRBJ1-5|.
CASSRRPAGTSNQPQHF
TGTGCCAGCAGTCGTCGCCCGGCGGGAACGTCGAATCAGCCCCAGCATTTT
>TRBV6-5|TRBD1|TRBJ1-2|few
CASSSPLRTGGVYGYTF
TGTGCCAGCAGTTCCCCCCTTAGGACAGGGGGCGTCTATGGCTACACCTTC
>TRBV2|TRBD1|TRBJ2-2|few
CASSGQGYTGELFF
TGTGCCAGCTCAGGACAGGGATACACCGGGGAGCTGTTTTTT
>TRBV20-1|.|TRBJ1-2|.
CSSPTGNYGYTF
TGCAGCTCACCCACAGGGAACTATGGCTACACCTTC